The 29 T cell receptor beta chains presented below share a single source sample, sequenced in a study of radiation and T cells in renal cell carcinoma. Documented time point: blood 2 weeks post-SBRT. Treatment meaning: 15 Gy SBRT to primary tumor, nephrectomy 4 weeks later. The repertoire was sequenced with immunoSEQ multiplex PCR; TCRdb's copy has only in-frame clones and lacks some. The sample records more than 100,000 clones, 85% to 90% being singletons. The sequencing used blood, collected from a patient whose treatment included radiotherapy and nephrectomy. Receptor source: a woman between 70 and 85 years old with renal cell carcinoma.

V is TRBV5-4 and J is TRBJ1-4; 7 positions agree with TRBD1. The CDR3 has 16 amino acids. CDR1 is SGHNT and CDR2 is YYREEE in the germline V gene (reference sequence). V dropped 3 bases and J dropped 5; count of bases not matched to a gene: 10. For the CDR3, the DNA is TGTGCCAGCAGCTCGTTCAGGGGGGGAATAAATGAAAAACTGTTTTTT. Translated: CASSSFRGGINEKLFF.

The gene calls are TRBV6-5 and TRBJ1-4; unclear D gene. The CDR3 extends over 15 amino acids. CDR1 is MNHEY and CDR2 is SVGAGI in the germline V gene. Trimming took 0 bases from V and 3 from J, leaving 8 bases between them. The CDR3 sequence is CASSYSGISNEKLFF. The CDR3 bases are TGTGCCAGCAGTTACTCCGGCATATCTAATGAAAAACTGTTTTTT.

V usage is TRBV7-9 and J usage is TRBJ2-5, with 15 bases that match TRBD2. Per the germline V gene, CDR1 is SEHNR and CDR2 is FQNEAQ (reference sequence). The CDR3 spans 18 residues. With 6 bases clipped from V and 5 bases from J, the junction kept 13 bases outside the gene matches. CDR3 in DNA: TGTGCCAGCAGTCCTGGACTAGCGGGGGGGCCGGGTACGGAGACCCAGTACTTC. It specifies CASSPGLAGGPGTETQYF. Full variable domain (rest looked up from reference TRBV7-9 and TRBJ2-5): DTGVSQNPRHKITKRGQNVTFRCDPISEHNRLYWYRQTLGQGPEFLTYFQNEAQLEKSRLLSDRFSAERPKGSFSTLEIQRTEQGDSAMYLCASSPGLAGGPGTETQYFGPGTRLLVL.

V usage is TRBV19 and J usage is TRBJ1-2; TRBD1 agrees at 9 bases. Trimming took 3 bases from V and 6 from J; bases not matched to a gene: 5. The CDR3 runs 14 residues. Germline CDR1 reads LNHDA; CDR2 reads SQIVND (reference sequence). The CDR3 DNA reads TGTGCCAGTAGTATTCGCGGGACAGGGAATGGCTACACCTTC. It codes for CASSIRGTGNGYTF.

V gene TRBV15 combines with J gene TRBJ1-1; the D is unclear. The ends were cut back, 1 base at V and 8 bases at J, with 8 bases in the middle. CDR1 and CDR2 from the germline V gene are LNHNV and YYDKDF (reference sequence). The CDR3 loop spans 12 amino acids. The CDR3 nucleotides are TGTGCCACCAGCAGAGTGAAGACAGAAGCTTTCTTT. This codes for CATSRVKTEAFF.

The chain employs TRBV5-1 and TRBJ1-6; the D gene is possibly TRBD1 (6 bases). V was clipped by 4 bases and J by 4 bases, with 12 bases between them. This CDR3 spans 15 amino acids. CDR1 is SGHRS and CDR2 is YFSETQ in the germline V gene. The CDR3 nucleotides read TGCGCCAGCAGCCTGGACAGCTTTTATAATTCACCCCTCCACTTT. Amino acid sequence: CASSLDSFYNSPLHF.

V is TRBV7-2 and J is TRBJ1-2, with D maybe TRBD1 (5 bases). Germline V gives CDR1 SGHTA, CDR2 FQGNSA. The CDR3 is 17 amino acids. The V gene lost 1 base and the J gene lost 8 bases, with 23 bases spanning the gap. The CDR3 DNA sequence: TGTGCCAGCAGCTTAGTGGGGACCGGGCCCAACCTGCTAGGCTACACCTTC. It codes for CASSLVGTGPNLLGYTF. The full variable domain, completed using reference TRBV7-2 and TRBJ1-2, is GAGVSQSPSNKVTEKGKDVELRCDPISGHTALYWYRQSLGQGLEFLIYFQGNSAPDKSGLPSDRFSAERTGGSVSTLTIQRTQQEDSAVYLCASSLVGTGPNLLGYTFGSGTRLTVV.

The chain couples TRBV30 to TRBJ1-1; D is possibly TRBD1 (5 bases). Looked up from germline, CDR1 is GTSNPN and CDR2 is SVGIG (reference sequence). CDR3 size: 14 residues. V was clipped by 0 bases and J by 0 bases, with 8 bases between them. CDR3 in DNA: TGTGCCTGGAGTGTAGGGGCAGTGAACACTGAAGCTTTCTTT. This gives the protein CAWSVGAVNTEAFF.

The chain is built from TRBV2 and TRBJ2-7; D unclear. Between the trimmed V and J ends, which lost 6 bases and 0 bases, there was a span of 3 bases. The CDR3 runs 11 residues. The germline V gene encodes CDR1 SNHLY and CDR2 FYNNEI. The CDR3 reads CASRNSYEQYF. The CDR3 DNA reads TGTGCCAGCAGGAACTCCTACGAGCAGTACTTC.

V is TRBV19 and J is TRBJ1-2; 11 bases are a match to TRBD1. The germline V gene encodes CDR1 LNHDA and CDR2 SQIVND (reference sequence). The CDR3 is 16 amino acids. With 4 bases clipped from V and 8 bases from J, the junction kept 12 bases outside the gene matches. This CDR3 is CASSRDWTGGSGGYTF. CDR3 coding DNA: TGTGCCAGTAGTAGAGACTGGACAGGGGGCTCGGGGGGCTACACCTTC.

V gene TRBV6-1 combines with J gene TRBJ2-5; D is undetermined. There are 14 residues in the CDR3. In germline, CDR1 is MNHNS, CDR2 SASEGT. Trimming cost V 0 bases and J 7 bases, with 12 bases left between them. The chain's CDR3 is CASSEASVGWTQYF. In DNA, the CDR3 is TGTGCCAGCAGTGAAGCCTCTGTAGGGTGGACCCAGTACTTC.

This chain joins TRBV11-2 and TRBJ2-5; TRBD1 is a possible D gene (8 bases). The CDR3 is made up of 15 amino acids. The germline gives CDR1 SGHAT, CDR2 FQNNGV. The V end was cut by 1 base, the J end by 5 bases, with 14 bases between. In DNA form, the CDR3 reads TGTGCCAGCAGCTTAGTATTACAGGGGGGGGAGACCCAGTACTTC. Encoded protein: CASSLVLQGGETQYF.

The V gene is TRBV27, the J gene TRBJ2-1, with unresolved D. The CDR3 has 16 amino acids. The V and J ends lost 6 bases and 7 bases respectively, with 22 bases between them. The V gene's germline CDR1 is MNHEY and CDR2 SMNVEV (reference sequence). CDR3 amino acids: CASRTAGPQTSNEQFF. DNA of the CDR3: TGTGCCAGCAGAACCGCCGGGCCCCAAACCTCTAATGAGCAGTTCTTC.

This rearrangement joins TRBV7-2 to TRBJ1-2; 7 bases map to TRBD1. This CDR3 spans 14 amino acids. Germline V lookup: CDR1 SGHTA, CDR2 FQGNSA. V trimming: 6 bases; J trimming: 7 bases; junction bases outside the gene matches: 11. CDR3 in DNA: TGTGCCAGCAGTCCATGGGAGGGGGCCTCTGGCTACACCTTC. Translating it yields CASSPWEGASGYTF. Full variable domain (remainder filled in from reference TRBV7-2 and TRBJ1-2): GAGVSQSPSNKVTEKGKDVELRCDPISGHTALYWYRQSLGQGLEFLIYFQGNSAPDKSGLPSDRFSAERTGGSVSTLTIQRTQQEDSAVYLCASSPWEGASGYTFGSGTRLTVV.

The table lists this clone with a count of one. The J gene is TRBJ2-7, the V gene TRBV28; 8 bases map to TRBD2. The V segment lost 6 bases and the J segment 2 bases; nucleotides outside the gene matches: 6. Per germline, CDR1 MDHEN and CDR2 SYDVKM. The CDR3 consists of 14 residues. Written as DNA, the CDR3 is TGTGCCAGCAGCCCTCGGGGGGGCCCCTACGAGCAGTACTTC. Translated: CASSPRGGPYEQYF.

The chain combines TRBV28 with TRBJ1-5; 8 bases are shared with TRBD1. The CDR3 has 15 amino acids. The junction had 9 bases not matched to a gene; V was cut back by 10 bases and J by 1 base. Germline CDR1 reads MDHEN; CDR2 reads SYDVKM. CDR3 sequence reads: CAIRKAGGSNQPQHF. In DNA, the CDR3 is TGTGCCATCCGGAAGGCAGGGGGCAGCAATCAGCCCCAGCATTTT. Drawing the rest from reference TRBV28 and TRBJ1-5, the complete variable domain is DVKVTQSSRYLVKRTGEKVFLECVQDMDHENMFWYRQDPGLGLRLIYFSYDVKMKEKGDIPEGYSVSREKKERFSLILESASTNQTSMYLCAIRKAGGSNQPQHFGDGTRLSIL.

The rearrangement joins TRBV5-1 to TRBJ2-7; TRBD1 matches at 8 bases. CDR1 and CDR2 (germline): SGHRS, YFSETQ. The CDR3 has 13 amino acids. V shed 4 bases, J shed 6 bases, and the junction held 6 bases outside the gene matches. The CDR3 DNA reads TGCGCCAGCAGCCCTCGGACAGGGATCGAGCAGTACTTC. Translated: CASSPRTGIEQYF.

V is TRBV5-1 and J is TRBJ2-7, with 7 bases fitting TRBD2. This CDR3 has 14 amino acids. V was clipped by 2 bases and J by 4 bases; unmatched bases: 6. Germline loops: CDR1 SGHRS, CDR2 YFSETQ. The CDR3 region is CASSLFASGYEQYF. The CDR3 DNA reads TGCGCCAGCAGCTTATTTGCTAGCGGTTACGAGCAGTACTTC.

This sequence joins TRBV30 and TRBJ1-1, with D hard to call. Trimming stripped 1 base from V and 5 bases from J, with 8 bases between. From germline, CDR1 is GTSNPN and CDR2 SVGIG (reference sequence). The CDR3 runs to 12 residues. Written as DNA, the CDR3 is TGTGCCTGGAGTGGGCCAAGGACTGAAGCTTTCTTT. This translates into CAWSGPRTEAFF. The variable domain in full, with the rest retrieved from reference TRBV30 and TRBJ1-1, is SQTIHQWPATLVQPVGSPLSLECTVEGTSNPNLYWYRQAAGRGLQLLFYSVGIGQISSEVPQNLSASRPQDRQFILSSKKLLLSDSGFYLCAWSGPRTEAFFGQGTRLTVV.

The J gene is TRBJ1-1, the V gene TRBV28; D is undetermined. Trimming cost V 8 bases and J 5 bases, with 12 bases left between them. The germline CDR1 and CDR2 sequences are MDHEN and SYDVKM. The CDR3 extends over 12 amino acids. For the CDR3, the DNA is TGTGCCAGCCAGAGAGGAGGTACTGAAGCTTTCTTT. Encoded protein: CASQRGGTEAFF.

This clone was counted a single time. CDR3 residues: CASSELAGGPQFF. The CDR3 nucleotides are TGTGCCAGCAGTGAACTAGCGGGGGGTCCTCAGTTCTTC. The chain couples TRBV6-4 to TRBJ2-1, with 12 positions matching TRBD2. The CDR3 loop spans 13 amino acids. Germline CDR1 MRHNA, CDR2 SNTAGT. The ends lost 3 bases at V and 13 bases at J; junction bases unmatched: 4.

The chain combines TRBV19 with TRBJ2-7; no firm D call. The CDR3 extends over 14 amino acids. CDR1 and CDR2 (germline): LNHDA, SQIVND (reference sequence). Trimming pared 3 bases from V and 1 base from J, leaving 10 bases between. The CDR3 nucleotides are TGTGCCAGTAGTATCACCGGCGGTTCCTACGAGCAGTACTTC. Its protein is CASSITGGSYEQYF.

This clone was detected once. The genes are TRBV5-4 and TRBJ2-7, with D possibly TRBD2 on 6 matching bases. CDR3 size: 12 residues. The V end lost 2 bases, the J end lost 5 bases, and 8 bases lay between the germline ends. Per germline, CDR1 SGHNT and CDR2 YYREEE (reference sequence). The CDR3 sequence is CASSFAGNEQYF. DNA for the CDR3: TGTGCCAGCAGCTTTGCGGGAAACGAGCAGTACTTC.

This clone was detected a few times. The genes are TRBV2 and TRBJ2-2; 7 bases match TRBD1. CDR1 and CDR2 from the germline V gene are SNHLY and FYNNEI. The CDR3 covers 15 residues. With 8 bases clipped from V and 2 bases from J, the junction kept 8 bases outside the gene matches. CDR3 nucleotide sequence: TGTGCCAGCCGGGACCAGGGGGTTAACACCGGGGAGCTGTTTTTT. Residues: CASRDQGVNTGELFF.

J is TRBJ1-2 and V is TRBV7-2, with D possibly matching TRBD1 (5 bases). Germline V CDR1 and CDR2: SGHTA, FQGNSA. This CDR3 is built from 13 residues. V was clipped by 5 bases and J by 5 bases, with 12 bases between them. This CDR3 reads CASSLGGEYGYTF. The CDR3 coding sequence is TGTGCCAGCAGCCTCGGGGGGGAGTATGGCTACACCTTC.

This rearrangement joins TRBV6-5 to TRBJ2-7; perhaps D is TRBD1 or TRBD2 (5 bases each). V was shortened by 6 bases and J by 4 bases, with 16 bases between the two germline ends. The CDR3 spans 14 residues. Germline-derived CDR1 and CDR2 are MNHEY and SVGAGI. The DNA for the CDR3 is TGTGCCAGCAGACAAACGGGACGTCCTTACGAGCAGTACTTC. Translated: CASRQTGRPYEQYF.

V gene TRBV15 combines with J gene TRBJ1-4, with a tentative D call TRBD1 (5 bases). V gave up 0 bases and J gave up 7 bases, with 15 bases separating them. Germline lookup yields CDR1 LNHNV and CDR2 YYDKDF (reference sequence). There are 16 residues in the CDR3. CDR3 region: CATSRDRPGPGEKLFF. CDR3 DNA: TGTGCCACCAGCAGAGATCGGCCGGGGCCCGGTGAAAAACTGTTTTTT.

The rearrangement uses TRBV29-1 and TRBJ2-7; D unclear. The length of the CDR3 is 12 residues. Per the germline V gene, CDR1 is SQVTM and CDR2 is ANQGSEA. Trimming removed 4 bases at V and 2 bases at J, with 9 bases between. The CDR3 loop reads CSVGAGTYEQYF. The CDR3 bases are TGCAGCGTTGGTGCAGGCACCTACGAGCAGTACTTC.

There are many counts of this clone. The V gene is TRBV6-6, the J gene TRBJ2-1; D ambiguous. The length of the CDR3 is 12 residues. Trimming cost V 6 bases and J 8 bases, with 11 bases left between them. Germline assignment: CDR1 MNHNY and CDR2 SVGAGI (reference sequence). Here the CDR3 reads CASSQPGHEQFF. In nucleotides, the CDR3 is TGTGCCAGCAGCCAGCCTGGGCATGAGCAGTTCTTC.